Each of the 13 T cell receptor beta chains below was sequenced from the same sample in a study of blood T cell repertoires in COVID-19. This table comes from immunoSEQ multiplex PCR, and its TCRdb copy is limited to in-frame clones, with some not included. There are tens of thousands of clones in the sample; 83% occur only once, and over 15% lies in the top ten. Sequenced material: peripheral blood. The receptors stem from a man in his forties with acute or convalescent COVID-19.

DNA for the CDR3: TGCGCCAGCAGCTTGGAGGGACAGAACAACTATGGCTACACCTTC. Its translation is CASSLEGQNNYGYTF. The gene calls are TRBV5-1 and TRBJ1-2; 7 bases align to TRBD1. Looked up from germline, CDR1 is SGHRS and CDR2 is YFSETQ. CDR3 size: 15 residues. V lost 0 bases to trimming and J lost 2 bases; unmatched junction nucleotides: 4.

The chain joins TRBV7-2 to TRBJ2-3; 8 nucleotides line up with TRBD1. Germline CDR1 reads SGHTA; CDR2 reads FQGNSA. The CDR3 covers 13 residues. The ends lost 7 bases at V and 8 bases at J; junction bases unmatched: 8. This CDR3 reads CASTRQGTGTQYF. CDR3 DNA sequence: TGTGCCAGCACCCGACAGGGGACGGGTACGCAGTATTTT.

V usage is TRBV12-5 and J usage is TRBJ2-5; 7 bases map to TRBD1. Germline CDR1 is LGHNT and CDR2 is FRNRAP. The junction had 4 bases not matched to a gene; V was cut back by 2 bases and J by 4 bases. The length of the CDR3 is 14 residues. CDR3 region: CASGLTGVRETQYF. CDR3 DNA sequence: TGTGCTAGTGGTTTGACAGGGGTAAGAGAGACCCAGTACTTC.

The J gene is TRBJ2-7, the V gene TRBV30; maybe TRBD2 (5 bases). The CDR3 is made up of 14 amino acids. Per germline, CDR1 GTSNPN and CDR2 SVGIG (reference sequence). The ends were cut back, 0 bases at V and 3 bases at J, with 12 bases in the middle. The CDR3 here is CAWSVKKRDYEQYF. Written as DNA, the CDR3 is TGTGCCTGGAGTGTGAAAAAACGGGACTACGAGCAGTACTTC.

The chain employs TRBV9 and TRBJ2-2, with TRBD1 matching over 8 bases. The CDR3 length is 16 residues. Unmatched junction bases numbered 6, after V lost 4 bases and J lost 1 base. CDR1 is SGDLS, CDR2 YYNGEE, per germline. CDR3 region: CASSPRQGRNTGELFF. CDR3 DNA sequence: TGTGCCAGCAGCCCGAGACAGGGGAGGAACACCGGGGAGCTGTTTTTT.

The V call is TRBV5-6, the J call TRBJ1-1, with D unresolved. The V end lost 0 bases, the J end lost 8 bases, and 8 bases lay between the germline ends. Germline lookup yields CDR1 SGHDT and CDR2 YYEEEE. The CDR3 length is 12 residues. CDR3 loop: CASSLGRGEAFF. CDR3 bases: TGTGCCAGCAGCTTGGGGCGGGGAGAAGCTTTCTTT.

V usage is TRBV3-1 (or the pseudogene TRBV3-2) and J usage is TRBJ1-5; weak D call: TRBD1 (5 bases). This CDR3 spans 13 amino acids. Germline assignment: CDR1 LGHDT and CDR2 YNNKEL (reference sequence). Trimming left V 8 bases short and J 1 base short, with 9 bases between. The CDR3 is CASAQGSNQPQHF. The CDR3 region has the DNA TGTGCCAGCGCTCAGGGAAGCAATCAGCCCCAGCATTTT.

The chain combines TRBV21-1 with TRBJ1-1. TRBV21-1 is a pseudogene locus. This CDR3 spans 13 amino acids. CDR3 sequence (DNA): TGTGCCAGCAGCAAAGCGCGGGTGGCTGAAGCTTTCTTT. Translation gives CASSKARVAEAFF.

This clone was counted once. As DNA, the CDR3 is TGTGCCAGCAGCCACAACATCGAAGCTTTCTTT. Protein product: CASSHNIEAFF. V is TRBV6-5 and J is TRBJ1-1; D call uncertain. Trimming pared 6 bases from V and 8 bases from J, leaving 10 bases between. Germline V gene sequence: CDR1 MNHEY, CDR2 SVGAGI. This CDR3 has 11 amino acids.

Here the CDR3 DNA reads TGTGCCAGCAGCCAAGGATTGGGCTTCTCAAAACTGTTTTTT. Protein: CASSQGLGFSKLFF. The rearrangement uses TRBV3-1 (or the pseudogene TRBV3-2) and TRBJ1-4; D gene unclear. Germline V lookup: CDR1 LGHDT, CDR2 YNNKEL (reference sequence). Trimming pared 1 base from V and 10 bases from J, leaving 13 bases between. The CDR3 is made up of 14 amino acids.

The table lists this clone with a few counts. V gene TRBV10-3 combines with J gene TRBJ2-1; 7 bases match TRBD2. Germline values: CDR1 ENHRY, CDR2 SYGVKD. The trim removed 2 bases at V and 8 bases at J, leaving 9 bases unmatched. CDR3 length: 15 residues. The CDR3 reads CAISEARERGHEQFF. The CDR3 nucleotides read TGTGCCATCAGTGAGGCGCGGGAGAGGGGCCATGAGCAGTTCTTC.

This rearrangement joins TRBV6-1 to TRBJ1-2; D uncertain. This CDR3 region has 12 residues. Trimming stripped 3 bases from V and 4 bases from J, with 6 bases between. Germline V gene lookup returns CDR1 MNHNS and CDR2 SASEGT. This CDR3 reads CASSDRFYGYTF. CDR3 nucleotides: TGTGCCAGCAGTGACAGGTTCTATGGCTACACCTTC.

V usage is TRBV19 and J usage is TRBJ2-7; D perhaps matches TRBD2 (6 bases). Between the trimmed V and J ends, which lost 7 bases and 0 bases, there was a span of 13 bases. The CDR3 extends over 14 amino acids. Germline CDR1 reads LNHDA; CDR2 reads SQIVND (reference sequence). CDR3 in DNA: TGTGCCAGTACCCGGGACTTCAGCTCCTACGAGCAGTACTTC. It specifies CASTRDFSSYEQYF.